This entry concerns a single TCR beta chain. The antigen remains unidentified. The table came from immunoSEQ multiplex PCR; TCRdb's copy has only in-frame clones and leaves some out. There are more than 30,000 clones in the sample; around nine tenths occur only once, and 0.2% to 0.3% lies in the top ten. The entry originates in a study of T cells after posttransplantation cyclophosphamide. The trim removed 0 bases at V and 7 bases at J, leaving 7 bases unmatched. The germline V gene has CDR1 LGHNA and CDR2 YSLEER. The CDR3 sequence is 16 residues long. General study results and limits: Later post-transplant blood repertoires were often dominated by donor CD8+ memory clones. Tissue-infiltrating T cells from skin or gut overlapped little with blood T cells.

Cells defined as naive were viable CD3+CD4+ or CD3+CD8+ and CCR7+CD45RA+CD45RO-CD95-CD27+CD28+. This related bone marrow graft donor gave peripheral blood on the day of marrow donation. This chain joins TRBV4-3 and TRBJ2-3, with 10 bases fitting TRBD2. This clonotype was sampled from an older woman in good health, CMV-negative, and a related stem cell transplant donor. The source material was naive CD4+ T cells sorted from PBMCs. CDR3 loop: CASSQDLSGGGNTQYF. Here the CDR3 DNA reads TGCGCCAGCAGCCAAGATCTGAGCGGGGGGGGGAATACGCAGTATTTT.